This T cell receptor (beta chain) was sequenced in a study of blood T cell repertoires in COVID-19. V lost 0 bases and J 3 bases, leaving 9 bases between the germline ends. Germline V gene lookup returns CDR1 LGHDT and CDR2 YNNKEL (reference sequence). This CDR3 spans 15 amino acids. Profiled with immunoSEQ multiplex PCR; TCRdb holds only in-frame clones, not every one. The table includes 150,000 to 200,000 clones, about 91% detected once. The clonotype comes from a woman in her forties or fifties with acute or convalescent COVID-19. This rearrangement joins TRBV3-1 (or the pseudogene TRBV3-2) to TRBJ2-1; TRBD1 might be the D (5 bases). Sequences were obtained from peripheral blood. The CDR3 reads CASSQDRVSYNEQFF. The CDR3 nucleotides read TGTGCCAGCAGCCAAGACAGGGTGAGCTACAATGAGCAGTTCTTC.